This entry is about one TCR beta chain. Combining a sample-barcoded 5' primer with a J-beta primer mix, a second PCR ran for roughly 6 to 11 cycles. TCRdb re-analysed the 5' RACE reads in MiXCR, keeping a single row per CDR3 protein. This sample has around 1,000,000 distinct CDR3 sequences, with about 23% found just once. This sample is drawn from a study of blood T cells in healthy people across ages. CDR1 and CDR2 from the germline V gene are SGHTA and FQGNSA. V was shortened by 5 bases and J by 3 bases, with 16 bases between the two germline ends. The CDR3 is made up of 15 amino acids. This sample also appeared in a second study, on T cells of mothers and their children.

The rearrangement links TRBV7-2 to TRBJ2-5; D could derive from TRBD1 or TRBD2 (7 bases each). The source is a girl aged 2 to 10 in good health. Sequencing input: blood. In nucleotides, the CDR3 is TGTGCCAGCAGCCAATGGGGGGGGACAGAAGAGACCCAGTACTTC. Protein sequence: CASSQWGGTEETQYF.